The 29 T cell receptor beta chains given below trace back to one sample, sequenced in a study of cytomegalovirus exposure and HLA in healthy donors. The PCR had 60 Vbeta and 13 Jbeta primers. This table comes from immunoSEQ multiplex PCR, and its TCRdb copy is limited to in-frame clones, with some not included. There are approximately 120,000 clones in the sample; 65% to 75% occur only once, and about 4% lies in the top ten. The sequenced sample consisted of PBMCs. These receptors originate from a woman aged 50 to 65 in good health and CMV-seropositive.

V and J are TRBV21-1 and TRBJ1-2; TRBD1 is the table's D call, not checked against the DNA. TRBV21-1 is deemed a pseudogene. The CDR3 covers 16 residues. CDR3 in amino acids: CASSDREWVYNYGYTF. The CDR3 region has the DNA TGTGCCAGCAGTGACAGGGAGTGGGTGTATAACTATGGCTACACCTTC.

V usage is TRBV5-1 and J usage is TRBJ2-2, with D possibly TRBD2 on 6 matching bases. The CDR3 spans 13 residues. V was cut by 0 bases and J by 9 bases, with 9 bases left in between. Germline V gene lookup returns CDR1 SGHRS and CDR2 YFSETQ. The CDR3 protein is CASSLAGARELFF. The CDR3 nucleotides read TGCGCCAGCAGCTTGGCGGGAGCCCGGGAGCTGTTTTTT.

This clone was picked up one time. The V and J genes are TRBV7-9 and TRBJ1-6; D remains ambiguous. This CDR3 comprises 15 residues. V gave up 5 bases and J gave up 3 bases, with 11 bases separating them. From germline, CDR1 is SEHNR and CDR2 FQNEAQ (reference sequence). CDR3 loop: CASSPSAIYNSPLHF. In DNA, the CDR3 is TGTGCCAGCAGCCCATCAGCGATCTATAATTCACCCCTCCACTTT.

This clone has more than one count but fewer than ten. The V call is TRBV18, the J call TRBJ1-1; D is unclear. CDR3 length equals 14 residues. V shed 3 bases and J shed 2 bases, with 10 bases lying between them. Germline assignment: CDR1 KGHSH and CDR2 LQKENI. In nucleotides, the CDR3 is TGTGCCAGCTCACCGCTGGAGAAAAACACTGAAGCTTTCTTT. Encoded protein: CASSPLEKNTEAFF.

The chain links TRBV5-5 to TRBJ2-2, with D possibly TRBD2 on 6 matching bases. The V end lost 4 bases, the J end lost 6 bases, and 19 bases lay between the germline ends. Germline V gives CDR1 SGHKS, CDR2 YYEKEE (reference sequence). This CDR3 has 16 amino acids. The chain's CDR3 is CASSHYGAAGSGELFF. The CDR3 DNA is TGTGCCAGCAGCCATTACGGGGCGGCGGGGTCCGGGGAGCTGTTTTTT. The whole variable domain, filled in from reference TRBV5-5 and TRBJ2-2, reads DAGVTQSPTHLIKTRGQQVTLRCSPISGHKSVSWYQQVLGQGPQFIFQYYEKEERGRGNFPDRFSARQFPNYSSELNVNALLLGDSALYLCASSHYGAAGSGELFFGEGSRLTVL.

V and J are TRBV5-4 and TRBJ2-5, with 11 bases lining up with TRBD1. The J call may be mistaken, given a closer DNA end match to TRBJ2-7. The germline V gene has CDR1 SGHNT and CDR2 YYREEE (reference sequence). The CDR3 length is 13 residues. CDR3 nucleotide sequence: TGTGCCTCAGGTACGGGACAGGGGGGCGAGCAGTACTTC. Protein sequence: CASGTGQGGEQYF.

The V and J genes are TRBV7-9 and TRBJ1-1; 7 nucleotides match TRBD1. CDR1 is SEHNR and CDR2 is FQNEAQ in the germline V gene (reference sequence). The CDR3 sequence is 14 residues long. The V gene end was trimmed by 6 bases and the J gene end by 1 base; junction bases not matched to a gene: 5. This CDR3 reads CASRWDSENTEAFF. The CDR3 DNA reads as TGTGCCAGCAGATGGGACAGCGAGAACACTGAAGCTTTCTTT.

The J gene is TRBJ2-7, the V gene TRBV7-2; 8 nucleotides align to TRBD1. This CDR3 region has 14 residues. Germline V gene sequence: CDR1 SGHTA, CDR2 FQGNSA. V trimming: 3 bases; J trimming: 5 bases; junction bases outside the gene matches: 6. The CDR3 spells CASSLTDRGDEQYF. The CDR3 nucleotides read TGTGCCAGCAGCTTGACAGACAGGGGCGACGAGCAGTACTTC.

This clone was counted between two and nine times. The rearrangement uses TRBV15 and TRBJ1-2, with 11 bases lining up with TRBD1. Germline V gene lookup returns CDR1 LNHNV and CDR2 YYDKDF (reference sequence). The V and J ends lost 3 bases and 5 bases, in that order; junction bases with no gene match: 8. This CDR3 region has 16 residues. The DNA for the CDR3 is TGTGCCACCAGCAGGGGCGTGGGGACAGGGGGTTATGGCTACACCTTC. Its protein product is CATSRGVGTGGYGYTF.

V and J are TRBV5-1 and TRBJ1-6, with no clear D. The CDR3 is 15 residues long. V was shortened by 2 bases and J by 0 bases, with 6 bases between the two germline ends. CDR1 is SGHRS, CDR2 YFSETQ, per germline. CDR3 in DNA: TGCGCCAGCAGCTTTGAGAACTCCTATAATTCACCCCTCCACTTT. Its protein product is CASSFENSYNSPLHF.

V usage is TRBV19 and J usage is TRBJ2-1, with 7 bases matching TRBD1. Looked up from germline, CDR1 is LNHDA and CDR2 is SQIVND (reference sequence). This CDR3 has 13 amino acids. V shed 4 bases, J shed 3 bases, and the junction held 0 bases outside the gene matches. CDR3 DNA sequence: TGTGCCAGTAGTACAGGGGGCTACAATGAGCAGTTCTTC. This codes for CASSTGGYNEQFF.

This rearrangement joins TRBV5-1 to TRBJ2-7, with TRBD2 as a possible D gene (6 bases). Germline V gives CDR1 SGHRS, CDR2 YFSETQ. The CDR3 is made up of 16 amino acids. The V and J ends lost 4 bases and 0 bases respectively, with 17 bases between them. CDR3 amino acids: CASSPSPGVSSYEQYF. Written as DNA, the CDR3 is TGCGCCAGCAGCCCCTCCCCGGGGGTGTCCTCCTACGAGCAGTACTTC.

The chain carries TRBV6-1 and TRBJ1-4; weak D call: TRBD1 (6 bases). There are 12 residues in the CDR3. From germline, CDR1 is MNHNS and CDR2 SASEGT. The CDR3 is CDPQGENEKLFF. The DNA for the CDR3 is TGTGACCCACAGGGCGAGAATGAAAAACTGTTTTTT.

The table lists this clone with a few counts. This chain connects TRBV5-8 to TRBJ2-7, with 7 bases that match TRBD1. CDR3 size: 15 residues. The V segment lost 1 base and the J segment 1 base; nucleotides outside the gene matches: 5. Germline values: CDR1 SGHTS, CDR2 YDEGEE. CDR3 bases: TGTGCCAGCAGCTTGCGACAGGGCCTATCCTACGAGCAGTACTTC. This encodes CASSLRQGLSYEQYF.

The rearrangement joins TRBV6-5 to TRBJ2-5; D is perhaps TRBD2 (5 bases). CDR1 is MNHEY and CDR2 is SVGAGI in the germline V gene. The CDR3 length is 16 residues. Deletions cut 0 bases from V and 7 bases from J, with 18 bases between. The CDR3 bases are TGTGCCAGCAGTTACTCGAGGGAGTTGGCCGCGGGGACCCAGTACTTC. The encoded protein is CASSYSRELAAGTQYF.

This chain's CDR3 is CASSLAGQGAYEQYF. CDR3 coding DNA: TGTGCCAGCAGCTTAGCAGGGCAGGGGGCCTACGAGCAGTACTTC. This sequence joins TRBV7-8 and TRBJ2-7; 7 bases map to TRBD1. V shed 0 bases, J shed 2 bases, and the junction held 4 bases outside the gene matches. The germline CDR1 and CDR2 sequences are SGHVS and FQNEAQ. CDR3 length: 15 amino acids.

The rearrangement uses TRBV5-1 and TRBJ1-3; tentative D call: TRBD1 (6 bases). V was pared by 4 bases and J by 4 bases, with 18 bases between. Germline values: CDR1 SGHRS, CDR2 YFSETQ. The CDR3 extends over 16 amino acids. The CDR3 nucleotides read TGCGCCAGCAGCCAAACGACAGGTCCTTCCGGAAACACCATATATTTT. Residues: CASSQTTGPSGNTIYF.

This rearrangement joins TRBV4-3 to TRBJ2-1; 7 bases match TRBD2. The CDR3 extends over 16 amino acids. Looked up from germline, CDR1 is LGHNA and CDR2 is YSLEER. After removal of 0 bases from V and 4 bases from J, the junction contained 6 bases not matched to a gene. CDR3 DNA: TGCGCCAGCAGCCAAGAACGGCTAGCGGCATACAATGAGCAGTTCTTC. It encodes CASSQERLAAYNEQFF.

V is TRBV6-5 and J is TRBJ2-2; TRBD1 is a possible D gene (6 bases). Trimming took off 7 bases at V and 0 bases at J, with 9 bases between the two ends. Looked up from germline, CDR1 is MNHEY and CDR2 is SVGAGI. This CDR3 comprises 14 residues. CDR3 bases: TGTGCCAGCACGAGACAGGCGAACACCGGGGAGCTGTTTTTT. Translation: CASTRQANTGELFF.

V gene TRBV19 combines with J gene TRBJ1-1, with D perhaps matching TRBD1 (6 bases). V lost 2 bases to trimming and J lost 5 bases, with 9 bases between them. This CDR3 comprises 13 residues. CDR1 is LNHDA and CDR2 is SQIVND in the germline V gene (reference sequence). The CDR3 DNA reads TGTGCCAGTAGTATAAACAGGGAGACTGAAGCTTTCTTT. It translates to CASSINRETEAFF.

This clone was observed once. The chain carries TRBV7-9 and TRBJ1-2, with D possibly TRBD1 on 6 matching bases. Germline CDR1 and CDR2: SEHNR and FQNEAQ (reference sequence). V dropped 1 base and J dropped 2 bases, with 11 bases sitting between them. The CDR3 loop spans 15 amino acids. The CDR3 loop is CASSLVPDRNYGYTF. The CDR3 DNA is TGTGCCAGCAGCTTAGTCCCGGACAGAAACTATGGCTACACCTTC.

The V gene is TRBV28, the J gene TRBJ2-5; a possible D gene is TRBD1 (5 bases). Looked up from germline, CDR1 is MDHEN and CDR2 is SYDVKM. Trimming left V 6 bases short and J 4 bases short, with 18 bases between. The CDR3 covers 15 residues. CDR3 region: CASRYRTADPETQYF. The CDR3 bases are TGTGCCAGCAGATACAGGACGGCGGACCCAGAGACCCAGTACTTC.

The chain joins TRBV13 to TRBJ1-2; tentatively, D is TRBD1 (6 bases). The CDR3 contains 14 residues. CDR1 PRHDT and CDR2 FYEKMQ come from the germline V gene (reference sequence). The V end lost 4 bases, the J end lost 2 bases, and 11 bases lay between the germline ends. CDR3: CASSSRTDNYGYTF. CDR3 nucleotide sequence: TGTGCCAGCAGCTCCCGGACAGACAACTATGGCTACACCTTC.

The rearrangement joins TRBV11-3 to TRBJ1-2, with D unclear. CDR3 length equals 15 residues. V gave up 3 bases and J gave up 8 bases, with 19 bases separating them. Germline CDR1 and CDR2: SGHNT and YENEEA. CDR3 in amino acids: CASSFSRLSAGGYTF. The CDR3 DNA reads as TGTGCCAGCAGCTTTTCTCGACTTAGCGCGGGCGGCTACACCTTC.

This chain connects TRBV29-1 to TRBJ2-7, with D possibly TRBD1 on 6 matching bases. The CDR3 length is 14 residues. Trimming pared 4 bases from V and 5 bases from J, leaving 18 bases between. Germline loops: CDR1 SQVTM, CDR2 ANQGSEA. CDR3 in amino acids: CSVGKSQGLNEQYF. CDR3 coding DNA: TGCAGCGTTGGTAAGTCCCAGGGGCTCAACGAGCAGTACTTC.

This rearrangement joins TRBV9 to TRBJ2-7; 8 bases fit TRBD1. The trim removed 3 bases at V and 5 bases at J, leaving 7 bases unmatched. The CDR3 is 14 amino acids. Germline V gene lookup returns CDR1 SGDLS and CDR2 YYNGEE. The CDR3 DNA reads TGTGCCAGCAGCGGGGGACAGGATCTGGACGAGCAGTACTTC. Amino acids: CASSGGQDLDEQYF.

This chain uses TRBV27 with TRBJ2-2; possible D gene TRBD2, 7 bases. Per germline, CDR1 MNHEY and CDR2 SMNVEV (reference sequence). This CDR3 is built from 20 residues. Trimming removed 5 bases at V and 0 bases at J, with 25 bases between. This CDR3 reads CASSPLRGAISNANTGELFF. The CDR3 DNA is TGTGCCAGCAGTCCCCTTCGGGGGGCCATTTCGAACGCGAACACCGGGGAGCTGTTTTTT.

The rearrangement links TRBV7-6 to TRBJ2-3; TRBD1 matches at 7 bases. There are 18 residues in the CDR3. CDR1 and CDR2 from the germline V gene are SGHVS and FNYEAQ. Germline trimming cut 6 bases from V and 3 bases from J; bases unmatched to any gene: 18. The CDR3, as DNA: TGTGCCAGCAGTTCCATCGACAGGGTGGATTTAACTACAGATACGCAGTATTTT. Its translation is CASSSIDRVDLTTDTQYF.

The genes are TRBV4-1 and TRBJ2-5; D is possibly TRBD1 (6 bases). Between the trimmed V and J ends, which lost 3 bases and 5 bases, there was a span of 10 bases. CDR1 and CDR2 (germline): MGHRA, YSYEKL. The CDR3 runs 13 residues. The CDR3 coding sequence is TGCGCCAGCAGCCATGGGGGCCAGGAGACCCAGTACTTC. Translating it yields CASSHGGQETQYF.